These T cell receptor beta chains were read from a single sample in a study of cytomegalovirus exposure and HLA in healthy donors. Measured with immunoSEQ multiplex PCR; TCRdb has only the in-frame clones, and not every one. The sample contains some 86,000 clones, 67% of which appear only once. The sequencing input was PBMCs. The receptors here all came from a young man in good health and CMV-seronegative. Each CDR3 is given with its conserved first and last residue. Fields, in order: V gene, J gene, CDR3 protein.

V gene: TRBV27; J gene: TRBJ1-1; CDR3 protein: CASMGGGKAFF
V gene: TRBV5-8; J gene: TRBJ2-3; CDR3 protein: CASRTFSTDTQYF
V gene: TRBV6-5; J gene: TRBJ2-2; CDR3 protein: CASSYRLAGMNGELFF
V gene: TRBV7-8; J gene: TRBJ1-5; CDR3 protein: CASSLVSGDNQPQHF
V gene: TRBV6-1; J gene: TRBJ1-2; CDR3 protein: CASSEILRGFAGYTF
V gene: TRBV5-1; J gene: TRBJ1-1; CDR3 protein: CASSLGLQGNTEAFF
V gene: TRBV27; J gene: TRBJ2-2; CDR3 protein: CASRQRTGDTGELFF
V gene: TRBV19; J gene: TRBJ1-1; CDR3 protein: CASRPIRQGGTEAFF
V gene: TRBV6-1; J gene: TRBJ2-7; CDR3 protein: CASSEALDGIGLYEQYF
V gene: TRBV27; J gene: TRBJ2-1; CDR3 protein: CASSRVGASYNEQFF
V gene: TRBV4-3; J gene: TRBJ1-1; CDR3 protein: CASSQRTGLNTEAFF
V gene: TRBV4-1; J gene: TRBJ1-4; CDR3 protein: CASSPPTGVGEKLFF
V gene: TRBV6-6; J gene: TRBJ2-5; CDR3 protein: CASSQTQGGETQYF
V gene: TRBV9; J gene: TRBJ2-7; CDR3 protein: CASSEGGDLSYEQYF
V gene: TRBV10-3; J gene: TRBJ2-1; CDR3 protein: CATRGTSGRASYNEQFF
V gene: TRBV4-2; J gene: TRBJ2-2; CDR3 protein: CASSHEPGNTGELFF